This T cell receptor beta chain derives from a study of blood T cell repertoires in COVID-19. Study-level information: Both acute and convalescent COVID-19 samples were obtained from the United States, Italy and Spain.

Original methodology: By means of reference gene primer amplification, nucleated cell counts were estimated. Clones were read by immunoSEQ multiplex PCR, and TCRdb kept only the in-frame ones, dropping some. The DNA gave D and trimming, while V, J and clone size come from that table. Of under 400,000 clones listed, 90% are singletons. V lost 4 bases and J 0 bases, leaving 7 bases between the germline ends. Germline CDR1 reads SGHTA; CDR2 reads FQGNSA. The CDR3 runs 14 residues. This chain uses TRBV7-2 with TRBJ1-3; D not certain. This receptor was taken from a young man with active or convalescent COVID-19. The specimen sequenced was peripheral blood. The CDR3 nucleotides read TGTGCCAGCAGCTACTTTGGCTCTGGAAACACCATATATTTT. Protein sequence: CASSYFGSGNTIYF.